Below are 17 T cell receptor beta chains sequenced from a single sample in a study of blood T cells in healthy people across ages. For the second PCR, which ran for about 6 to 11 cycles, a sample-barcoded 5' primer and a J-beta primer mix were used. TCRdb fed the 5' RACE reads into MiXCR, producing one record per CDR3 protein. This sample has around 670,000 distinct CDR3 sequences, with roughly 31% found just once. Source material: blood. The source of these receptors is a woman aged 80 or over in good health.

This clonotype was counted ten times or more. The chain combines TRBV7-2 with TRBJ1-2; tentative D call: TRBD1 (6 bases). V shed 6 bases and J shed 4 bases, with 15 bases lying between them. CDR3 length: 14 residues. Looked up from germline, CDR1 is SGHTA and CDR2 is FQGNSA. The CDR3 DNA is TGTGCCAGCAGGACATGGGGGCTCGGCTATGGCTACACCTTC. This codes for CASRTWGLGYGYTF.

This clonotype was recorded at least ten times. The chain has TRBV7-3 and TRBJ1-2; TRBD1 is a possible D gene (6 bases). Germline V gives CDR1 SGHTA, CDR2 FQGTGA. The CDR3 loop spans 14 amino acids. V dropped 5 bases and J dropped 4 bases, with 14 bases sitting between them. The DNA for the CDR3 is TGTGCCAGCAGCCCGATCAGGGACACCTATGGCTACACCTTC. It yields the protein CASSPIRDTYGYTF.

In regard to this clonotype: This could be a read error, since a much larger clone is one nucleotide away. V and J are TRBV6-1 and TRBJ2-1, with D unclear. Germline V lookup: CDR1 MNHNS, CDR2 SASEGT. The CDR3 covers 14 residues. CDR3 in amino acids: CAGSELSSYNEQFF. DNA for the CDR3: TGTGCCGGCAGTGAACTAAGCTCCTACAATGAGCAGTTCTTC.

In regard to this clonotype: With a much larger clone just one base away, this may be a read error. The chain employs TRBV29-1 and TRBJ2-4, with 7 bases matching TRBD1. With V trimmed by 7 bases and J by 8 bases, 11 bases remained unmatched. The germline gives CDR1 SQVTM, CDR2 ANQGSEA. CDR3 length: 13 amino acids. The CDR3: CSAADRSGDIQYF. CDR3 bases: TGCAGCGCCGCGGACAGGTCGGGCGACATTCAGTACTTC.

Regarding this clonotype: The junction differs from germline at one of its ends, possibly a read error. This chain uses TRBV5-1 with TRBJ1-2, with TRBD1 matching 8 bases. The CDR3 length is 13 residues. CDR1 is SGHRS, CDR2 YFSETQ, per germline. The CDR3 spells CASGDRGDYDYTF. CDR3 nucleotide sequence: TGCGCCAGCGGCGACAGGGGTGACTATGACTACACCTTC.

V gene TRBV5-1 combines with J gene TRBJ2-3; D may be TRBD2 (5 bases). The CDR3 is 16 residues long. Germline V lookup: CDR1 SGHRS, CDR2 YFSETQ. V was shortened by 4 bases and J by 0 bases, with 15 bases between the two germline ends. The CDR3 region is CASSPGTLASTDTQYF. CDR3 DNA sequence: TGCGCCAGCAGCCCGGGAACGTTGGCTAGCACAGATACGCAGTATTTT.

Points on this clonotype: Possible read error: a much larger clone is one base away. V usage is TRBV3-1 and J usage is TRBJ2-1, with D tentatively TRBD2 (5 bases). The CDR3 is 16 amino acids. Trimming shortened V by 1 base and J by 13 bases, and 23 bases separated the two germline ends. Germline V lookup: CDR1 LGHDT, CDR2 YNNKEL (reference sequence). The CDR3 region has the DNA TGTGCCAGCAGCCAAGGCACTAGTACTTCTGTAGAGACCCAGTTCTTC. Translating it yields CASSQGTSTSVETQFF.

This clonotype was detected ten times or more. The V and J genes are TRBV6-2 or TRBV6-3 and TRBJ1-2, with D unresolved. The CDR3 runs 15 residues. The V and J ends lost 7 bases and 2 bases respectively, with 17 bases between them. Germline CDR1 reads MNHEY; CDR2 reads SVGEGT. The CDR3 coding sequence is TGTGCCAGCACCTCCCCGGACCTATGGAACTATGGCTACACCTTC. This sequence encodes CASTSPDLWNYGYTF.

The chain joins TRBV7-3 to TRBJ2-2, with no clear D. Germline assignment: CDR1 SGHTA and CDR2 FQGTGA. V was trimmed by 1 base and J by 6 bases, leaving 12 bases between them. The CDR3 sequence is 15 residues long. The CDR3 protein is CASSLMAAGAGELFF. CDR3 coding DNA: TGTGCCAGCAGCTTAATGGCTGCTGGGGCCGGGGAGCTGTTTTTT.

Only a few counts were recorded for this clonotype. A much larger clone lies one base from this, so it may be a read error. This sequence joins TRBV7-3 and TRBJ2-7; D is perhaps TRBD1 (6 bases). CDR1 and CDR2 (germline): SGHTA, FQGTGA. V lost 5 bases to trimming and J lost 7 bases, with 24 bases between them. This CDR3 has 16 residues. CDR3 DNA sequence: TGTGCCAGCAGCCCCCTCGCGGCAGGGGCTTACAATGAGCAGTACTTC. Residues: CASSPLAAGAYNEQYF.

This clonotype occurred many times. This chain joins TRBV6-5 and TRBJ2-7; D gene unclear. Germline CDR1 MNHEY, CDR2 SVGAGI. This CDR3 comprises 15 residues. The ends were cut back, 0 bases at V and 1 base at J, with 10 bases in the middle. The CDR3 DNA is TGTGCCAGCAGTTACTCGGGCTCTAGATCCTACGAGCAGTACTTC. This sequence encodes CASSYSGSRSYEQYF.

There are many counts of this clonotype. The chain recombines TRBV6-1 with TRBJ2-6, with a possible D match to TRBD2 (6 bases). The CDR3 is made up of 13 amino acids. Germline CDR1 reads MNHNS; CDR2 reads SASEGT. V was cut by 9 bases and J by 1 base, with 7 bases left in between. The CDR3 sequence: CASRESGANVLTF. CDR3 in DNA: TGTGCCAGTCGGGAGTCTGGGGCCAACGTCCTGACTTTC.

This clonotype was detected only a few times. This may be a read error: a much more frequent sequence differs by one nucleotide. This chain uses TRBV5-1 with TRBJ2-7; 9 bases map to TRBD1. The V and J ends lost 5 bases and 7 bases, in that order; junction bases with no gene match: 7. This CDR3 contains 13 residues. Germline values: CDR1 SGHRS, CDR2 YFSETQ. The CDR3 nucleotides read TGCGCCAGCAGAAAAGACAGGGGGGATGAGCAGTACTTC. This sequence encodes CASRKDRGDEQYF. The variable domain in full, completed from reference TRBV5-1 and TRBJ2-7, reads KAGVTQTPRYLIKTRGQQVTLSCSPISGHRSVSWYQQTPGQGLQFLFEYFSETQRNKGNFPGRFSGRQFSNSRSEMNVSTLELGDSALYLCASRKDRGDEQYFGPGTRLTVT.

This clonotype was detected many times. This chain uses TRBV27 with TRBJ2-1; maybe TRBD2 (6 bases). The CDR3 runs to 14 residues. Germline V lookup: CDR1 MNHEY, CDR2 SMNVEV (reference sequence). Trimming shortened V by 4 bases and J by 5 bases, and 12 bases separated the two germline ends. The CDR3 DNA sequence: TGTGCCAGCAGTTCCTTCTGGGGGGACAATGAGCAGTTCTTC. The encoded protein is CASSSFWGDNEQFF.

This clonotype has a count of ten or more. The DNA for the CDR3 is TGTGCCAGCAGCCCTGGGGACAGACGAGAGACCCAGTACTTC. It specifies CASSPGDRRETQYF. This chain links TRBV3-1 with TRBJ2-5, with 7 bases lining up with TRBD1. CDR1 is LGHDT and CDR2 is YNNKEL in the germline V gene (reference sequence). This CDR3 region has 14 residues. V was clipped by 4 bases and J by 4 bases; unmatched bases: 6.

This clonotype was seen at least ten times. V usage is TRBV20-1 and J usage is TRBJ2-5, with 9 bases that match TRBD1. The CDR3 is 15 residues long. The germline V gene encodes CDR1 DFQATT and CDR2 SNEGSKA (reference sequence). V lost 6 bases to trimming and J lost 0 bases; unmatched junction nucleotides: 8. In nucleotides, the CDR3 is TGCAGTGCCGAGTTCGGACAGGGGAACCAAGAGACCCAGTACTTC. This gives the protein CSAEFGQGNQETQYF.

V and J are TRBV7-2 and TRBJ2-3; D ambiguous. The CDR3 extends over 14 amino acids. Looked up from germline, CDR1 is SGHTA and CDR2 is FQGNSA. V gave up 2 bases and J gave up 3 bases, with 9 bases separating them. The CDR3 DNA reads as TGTGCCAGCAGCTTACTTAAATATACAGATACGCAGTATTTT. It yields the protein CASSLLKYTDTQYF.